These T cell receptor beta chains were read from a single sample in a study of T cell repertoires in cytomegalovirus infection. Via MiXCR, TCRdb re-called the reads, giving one row per CDR3 protein. Here the sample spans some 200,000 distinct CDR3 sequences, 30% to 45% being singletons. Their target antigens are unknown. Sample: CD8+ T cells from cultured PBMCs, taken from culture after CMV antigen stimulation. The receptors here all came from a human donor in good health (CMV status not recorded). Some clones in this sample may be carry-over from other donors' samples. Each CDR3 is given with its conserved first and last residue.

j_call,v_call,cdr3_aa
TRBJ2-1,TRBV7-2,CARGGTSGNEQFF
TRBJ1-2,TRBV20-1,CSARDRANYGYTF
TRBJ2-1,TRBV24-1,CATSDFRGGSTYNEQFF
TRBJ1-1,TRBV6-1,CASSETLSRDF
TRBJ2-7,TRBV7-2,CASLGTSGQYEQYF
TRBJ1-4,TRBV14,CASSRNRAYNEKLFF
TRBJ2-2,TRBV6-6,CASSEWVTGPPSTNTGELFF
TRBJ1-1,TRBV7-2,CASSLGQWNTEAFF
TRBJ2-5,TRBV28,CASSPEAEETQYF
TRBJ1-1,TRBV6-2/TRBV6-3,CASSYSIGTGFDGTEAFF
TRBJ1-1,TRBV2,CASREVGVNTEAFF
TRBJ2-3,TRBV6-4,CASSGRTGGTDTQYF
TRBJ2-1,TRBV6-5,CASSYSGDEQFF
TRBJ2-5,TRBV28,CASTLSPEVRGETQYF
TRBJ2-3,TRBV6-1,CASTTYGSSTDTQYF
TRBJ2-3,TRBV27,CASRTPGTAADTQYF
TRBJ2-2,TRBV4-1,CASSQEQDSDTGELFF
TRBJ2-1,TRBV12-3/TRBV12-4,CASSRQGYEQFF
TRBJ2-1,TRBV7-7,CASSLTSGGRNNEQFF
TRBJ1-6,TRBV6-5,CASTRRRNSPLHF
TRBJ1-3,TRBV15,CATSKGPLGSGNTIYF
TRBJ1-2,TRBV27,CASSLSPAVNYGYTF
TRBJ1-3,TRBV12-3/TRBV12-4,CASNPGSGNTIYF
TRBJ2-1,TRBV29-1,CSVEFAGGYEQFF
TRBJ1-4,TRBV7-1,CASSSGQEGEKLFF
TRBJ1-1,TRBV7-8,CASSFWNTEAFF
TRBJ2-1,TRBV7-9,CASSSGGGLVGDEQFF
TRBJ2-1,TRBV19,CASSIDLTPPSSYNEQFF
TRBJ2-2,TRBV7-4,CARPGTRMDSAGELFF
TRBJ1-1,TRBV25-1,CASSEYKGADTEAFF
TRBJ1-1,TRBV7-3,CASSPRGLSGDTEAFF
TRBJ2-1,TRBV27,CASSLLGGEDEQFF
TRBJ1-2,TRBV12-3/TRBV12-4,CASSLEGADGYTF
TRBJ2-7,TRBV7-2,CASSYRGHEQYF
TRBJ2-2,TRBV25-1,CASSEWGRQPLNTGELFF
TRBJ2-7,TRBV4-1,CASSQPLEGRGRDEQYF
TRBJ2-7,TRBV7-3,CASSFGTGKEQYF
TRBJ2-2,TRBV6-6,CASSPDRGLLMTGELFF
TRBJ1-2,TRBV27,CASSSRGYGYTF
TRBJ1-4,TRBV11-2,CASSFPRTDEKLFF
TRBJ1-2,TRBV4-1,CASSQDFKRFGRPTNYGYTF
TRBJ1-2,TRBV28,CASTTGGGYGYTF
TRBJ2-1,TRBV11-2,CASSLGLAGVDEQFF
TRBJ1-1,TRBV7-6,CASSSSTDEAFF
TRBJ1-2,TRBV11-2,CASSPRDVRMGYTF
TRBJ2-1,TRBV7-9,CASSLQKDGSSYNEQFF
TRBJ2-1,TRBV12-3/TRBV12-4,CASRSLSLLGGESSYNEQFF
TRBJ2-1,TRBV11-2,CASSLLDIVNEQFF
TRBJ1-6,TRBV4-1,CASSPGTEGYNSPLHF